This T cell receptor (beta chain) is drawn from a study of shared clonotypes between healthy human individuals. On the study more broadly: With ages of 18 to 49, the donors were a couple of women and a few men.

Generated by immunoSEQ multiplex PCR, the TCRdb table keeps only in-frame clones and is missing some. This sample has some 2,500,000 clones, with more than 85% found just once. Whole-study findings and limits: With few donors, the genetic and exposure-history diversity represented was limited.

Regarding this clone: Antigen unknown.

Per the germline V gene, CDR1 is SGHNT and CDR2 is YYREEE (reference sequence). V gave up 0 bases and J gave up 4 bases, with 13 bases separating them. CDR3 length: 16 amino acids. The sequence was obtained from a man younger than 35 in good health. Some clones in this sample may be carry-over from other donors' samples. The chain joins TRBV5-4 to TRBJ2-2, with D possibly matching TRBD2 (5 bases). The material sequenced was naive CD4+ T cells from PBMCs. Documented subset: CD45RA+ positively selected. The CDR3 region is CASSLGLLNSTGELFF. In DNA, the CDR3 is TGTGCCAGCAGCTTGGGACTACTAAATTCCACCGGGGAGCTGTTTTTT.